These 18 T cell receptor beta chains share one sample of origin, sequenced in a study of blood T cells in healthy people across ages. A second PCR, run for about 6 to 12 cycles, used a sample-barcoded 5' primer plus a J-beta primer mix. In TCRdb, the 5' RACE reads were re-called with MiXCR into one record per CDR3 protein. Here the sample spans approximately 1,000,000 distinct CDR3 sequences, 35% to 40% being singletons. The sequenced sample was blood. The receptors shown here come from a man younger than 35 in good health.

In DNA, the CDR3 is TGCGCCAGCAGCCCGGGACAGGGGTTTGCAGATACGCAGTATTTT. Its translation: CASSPGQGFADTQYF. The genes are TRBV4-3 and TRBJ2-3, with 10 bases matching TRBD1. V was pared by 4 bases and J by 4 bases, with 5 bases of the junction left unmatched. Germline V gene sequence: CDR1 LGHNA, CDR2 YSLEER. The CDR3 extends over 15 amino acids.

V usage is TRBV7-6 and J usage is TRBJ2-2, with 9 bases lining up with TRBD1. CDR1 and CDR2 from the germline V gene are SGHVS and FNYEAQ. V lost 0 bases, J lost 5 bases, and 7 bases stayed unmatched. The CDR3 totals 17 residues. The CDR3 is CASSLASGTGITGELFF. The CDR3 coding sequence is TGTGCCAGCAGCTTAGCGTCCGGGACAGGGATAACCGGGGAGCTGTTTTTT.

This chain joins TRBV20-1 and TRBJ2-1, with no clear D. The J call may be faulty, since TRBJ2-7 better matches the DNA end. The CDR3 is made up of 14 amino acids. Looked up from germline, CDR1 is DFQATT and CDR2 is SNEGSKA (reference sequence). CDR3 residues: CSASMRVAYNEQYF. The CDR3 nucleotides read TGCAGTGCTTCGATGCGTGTGGCTTACAATGAGCAGTACTTC.

V gene TRBV29-1 combines with J gene TRBJ1-1; no reliable D call. CDR1 and CDR2 (germline): SQVTM, ANQGSEA. V was trimmed by 7 bases and J by 6 bases, leaving 9 bases between them. There are 10 residues in the CDR3. CDR3 protein: CSGQDAEAFF. In DNA form, the CDR3 reads TGCAGCGGTCAGGACGCTGAAGCTTTCTTT.

The gene calls are TRBV7-9 and TRBJ1-4, with D possibly matching TRBD1 (6 bases). CDR1 and CDR2 (germline): SEHNR, FQNEAQ (reference sequence). The CDR3 loop spans 15 amino acids. V dropped 3 bases and J dropped 4 bases, with 12 bases sitting between them. CDR3 in DNA: TGTGCCAGCAGCTTGCAGGGGTCCCTTAATGAAAAACTGTTTTTT. Amino acid sequence: CASSLQGSLNEKLFF.

This clonotype was seen a few times. The rearrangement uses TRBV25-1 and TRBJ1-4; the D gene is possibly TRBD1 (6 bases). CDR3 length: 17 residues. The V end was cut by 0 bases, the J end by 8 bases, with 19 bases between. Germline V gives CDR1 MGHDK, CDR2 SYGVNS. The CDR3 here is CASSEYRGGGAEEKLFF. The CDR3 nucleotides are TGTGCCAGCAGTGAATATAGGGGAGGGGGGGCAGAGGAAAAACTGTTTTTT.

This chain links TRBV4-2 with TRBJ2-3; 9 positions match TRBD2. CDR1 and CDR2 from the germline V gene are LGHNA and YNFKEQ. CDR3 length: 16 amino acids. The V and J ends lost 2 bases and 4 bases, in that order; junction bases with no gene match: 7. The CDR3 bases are TGTGCCAGCAGCCAATCCAGCGGGGGGACGTCAGATACGCAGTATTTT. This sequence encodes CASSQSSGGTSDTQYF.

The chain carries TRBV20-1 and TRBJ1-6; no clear D. This CDR3 contains 15 residues. Germline CDR1 and CDR2: DFQATT and SNEGSKA (reference sequence). Trimming left V 0 bases short and J 13 bases short, with 19 bases between. CDR3 loop: CSARDEETGIHPLHF. Here the CDR3 DNA reads TGCAGTGCTAGAGATGAGGAGACCGGAATTCACCCCCTCCACTTT.

This clonotype has just a few counts. The chain uses TRBV9 and TRBJ2-5; D is tentatively TRBD1 or TRBD2 (5 bases each). The V gene's germline CDR1 is SGDLS and CDR2 YYNGEE. The CDR3 is 15 residues long. Trimming pared 1 base from V and 2 bases from J, leaving 12 bases between. The CDR3 reads CASSVSGTEQETQYF. Here the CDR3 DNA reads TGTGCCAGCAGCGTATCGGGGACGGAGCAAGAGACCCAGTACTTC.

This sequence joins TRBV6-5 and TRBJ2-2, with D perhaps matching TRBD1 (6 bases). Germline loops: CDR1 MNHEY, CDR2 SVGAGI. The CDR3 consists of 14 residues. V lost 5 bases to trimming and J lost 3 bases, with 10 bases between them. CDR3 bases: TGTGCCAGCAGTATACAGGGTTACACCGGGGAGCTGTTTTTT. Translated, it gives CASSIQGYTGELFF.

The J gene is TRBJ2-1, the V gene TRBV6-2 or TRBV6-3; D is perhaps TRBD1 or TRBD2 (5 bases each). The CDR3 has 14 residues. Trimming took 0 bases from V and 4 from J, leaving 7 bases between them. Germline CDR1 is MNHEY and CDR2 is SVGEGT. CDR3 sequence (DNA): TGTGCCAGCAGTTACTCAGGGACGTACAATGAGCAGTTCTTC. Amino acid sequence: CASSYSGTYNEQFF.

This chain links TRBV20-1 with TRBJ1-1; D possibly corresponds to TRBD1 (5 bases). From germline, CDR1 is DFQATT and CDR2 SNEGSKA (reference sequence). CDR3 length: 13 amino acids. V was shortened by 3 bases and J by 1 base, with 9 bases between the two germline ends. The CDR3 region has the DNA TGCAGTGCTAGGGGGGACGGGAACACTGAAGCTTTCTTT. Translation: CSARGDGNTEAFF.

The chain is built from TRBV4-1 and TRBJ2-1, with D perhaps matching TRBD1 (5 bases). V lost 0 bases and J lost 5, with 14 bases in between. Germline CDR1 reads MGHRA; CDR2 reads YSYEKL. This CDR3 contains 16 residues. CDR3 in amino acids: CASSQDWGAFNNEQFF. The CDR3 DNA sequence: TGCGCCAGCAGCCAAGATTGGGGCGCGTTTAACAATGAGCAGTTCTTC.

This clonotype was detected a few times. The chain links TRBV28 to TRBJ2-5; D uncertain. Germline CDR1 is MDHEN and CDR2 is SYDVKM. The CDR3 length is 11 residues. V was pared by 8 bases and J by 5 bases, with 9 bases between. CDR3 coding DNA: TGTGCCAGCGGCGGCGTGGAGACCCAGTACTTC. As protein: CASGGVETQYF.

The chain has TRBV7-2 and TRBJ1-4; no reliable D call. The CDR3 consists of 16 residues. Trimming took 1 base from V and 3 from J, leaving 12 bases between them. Germline-derived CDR1 and CDR2 are SGHTA and FQGNSA. CDR3 in DNA: TGTGCCAGCAGCTTAGTTGGGCGTTGGGCTAATGAAAAACTGTTTTTT. The encoded protein is CASSLVGRWANEKLFF.

This clonotype has only a few counts. The V and J genes are TRBV6-8 and TRBJ1-6, with TRBD1 matching 10 bases. V lost 2 bases, J lost 13 bases, and 11 bases stayed unmatched. The length of the CDR3 is 16 residues. Germline-derived CDR1 and CDR2 are MNHGY and SAAAGT. The DNA of the CDR3 is TGTGCCAGCAGTTACCCCCGGACAGGGGGGTTAAGGCCCCTCCACTTT. Amino acid sequence: CASSYPRTGGLRPLHF.

The chain combines TRBV6-6 with TRBJ1-4; no definite D call. The CDR3 covers 14 residues. With 4 bases removed from V and 5 bases from J, the gap between germline ends came to 11 bases. CDR1 is MNHNY, CDR2 SVGAGI, per germline (reference sequence). As DNA, the CDR3 is TGTGCCAGCAGTTTTGGCGGCCGGAATGAAAAACTGTTTTTT. Residues: CASSFGGRNEKLFF.

The V and J genes are TRBV5-5 and TRBJ2-5; 7 bases match TRBD1. The V segment lost 2 bases and the J segment 3 bases; nucleotides outside the gene matches: 1. This CDR3 is built from 13 residues. CDR1 and CDR2 from the germline V gene are SGHKS and YYEKEE (reference sequence). CDR3 sequence reads: CASSFTGEETQYF. In DNA, the CDR3 is TGTGCCAGCAGCTTTACAGGGGAAGAGACCCAGTACTTC.